The 24 T cell receptor beta chains below come from one sample, sequenced in a study of T cells in women clearing cervical HPV infection. TCRdb's table, derived via immunoSEQ multiplex PCR, lists solely in-frame clones and lacks some. The table for this sample gives some 9,800 clones. Sequencing was performed on blood buffy coat. These receptors all stem from a woman aged 18 to 75 with a cervical HPV16 infection that either progressed to CIN3+ or cleared (not recorded which).

In the case of this clone: The junction does not match germline at one end; this may be a read error. The read stops 3 residues short of the end of the CDR3; the missing end is completed from the germline J gene. This chain uses TRBV29-1 with TRBJ2-1, with 12 bases fitting TRBD1. CDR1 is SQVTM and CDR2 is ANQGSEA in the germline V gene. The CDR3 totals 15 residues. The covered CDR3 bases are TGCAGCGCTGAACCCGGGACAGGGGGCGGCGATGAG. This sequence encodes CSAEPGTGGGDE. The entire CDR3 reads CSAEPGTGGGDEQFF.

Considering frequency, this clone is medium-sized (0.01 to 0.1%). From the germline J gene comes the end of the CDR3, since the read stops 3 residues before it. The chain is built from TRBV19 and TRBJ2-6; no definite D call. The CDR3 has 14 amino acids. V gave up 5 bases and J gave up 5 bases, with 10 bases separating them. CDR1 LNHDA and CDR2 SQIVND come from the germline V gene (reference sequence). This CDR3 reads CASSEGSWANVLTF. CDR3 DNA, as far as it was read: TGTGCCAGTAGTGAAGGGTCTTGGGCCAACGTC.

This CDR3 reads CASSFFSQVPSGNGYTF. CDR3 DNA (partial): TGCGCCAGCAGCTTTTTTTCACAGGTTCCCTCAGGGAATGGC. The V and J genes are TRBV5-1 and TRBJ1-2; a possible D gene is TRBD1 (5 bases). The CDR3 extends 3 residues past the end of the read, so its final part is completed from the germline J gene. There are 17 residues in the CDR3. V was shortened by 2 bases and J by 6 bases, with 23 bases between the two germline ends. Germline CDR1 SGHRS, CDR2 YFSETQ.

With regard to this clone: The read halts 3 residues ahead of the CDR3 end, with the missing end drawn from the germline J gene. The gene calls are TRBV19 and TRBJ2-4; D uncertain. CDR3 length equals 14 residues. Germline-derived CDR1 and CDR2 are LNHDA and SQIVND (reference sequence). The sequenced part of the CDR3 DNA is TGTGCCAGTAGTATGGCTGGGCGTAACGATGGT. This sequence encodes CASSMAGRNDG. The complete CDR3 protein is CASSMAGRNDGQYF.

Regarding this clone: The read terminates 3 residues ahead of where the CDR3 ends, so the germline J gene completes it. The V and J genes are TRBV6-2 or TRBV6-3 and TRBJ2-7; 7 nucleotides align to TRBD1. The ends lost 4 bases at V and 0 bases at J; junction bases unmatched: 0. The germline V gene encodes CDR1 MNHEY and CDR2 SVGEGT. There are 13 residues in the CDR3. The CDR3 spells CASSWDSSYEQYF. Partial CDR3 DNA: TGTGCCAGCAGTTGGGACAGCTCCTACGAG.

Comment on this clone: Read data end 3 residues before the CDR3 end; the end is taken from the germline J gene. This sequence joins TRBV16 and TRBJ2-6; perhaps TRBD1 as D (5 bases). This CDR3 comprises 14 residues. The V gene's germline CDR1 is KGHSY and CDR2 FQNENV. Deletions cut 5 bases from V and 2 bases from J, with 7 bases between. Incomplete CDR3 DNA: TGTGCCAGCAGCTTAGGGGCTGGGGCCAACGTC. Amino acid sequence: CASSLGAGANV. The whole CDR3 protein reads CASSLGAGANVLTF.

Points on this clone: The read terminates 3 residues ahead of where the CDR3 ends, so the germline J gene completes it. The rearrangement links TRBV13 to TRBJ2-4, with D possibly TRBD2 on 6 matching bases. The CDR3 sequence is 15 residues long. The V gene's germline CDR1 is PRHDT and CDR2 FYEKMQ (reference sequence). The DNA read from the CDR3 is TGTGCCAGCAGCCTCCGCCGGGACTTCCAAGAGACT. Its translation: CASSLRRDFQET. The full-length CDR3 reads as CASSLRRDFQETQYF.

Comment on this clone: The CDR3 end falls 3 residues outside the read, so it is completed with the germline J gene. V usage is TRBV5-1 and J usage is TRBJ1-6, with D possibly being TRBD1 (5 bases). V lost 4 bases and J 3 bases, leaving 17 bases between the germline ends. The CDR3 is 17 residues long. Per germline, CDR1 SGHRS and CDR2 YFSETQ. CDR3 loop: CASSTGPSGGYNSPLHF. Incomplete CDR3 DNA: TGCGCCAGCAGCACAGGACCTTCAGGCGGCTATAATTCACCC.

Concerning this clone itself: With the read ending 3 residues before the CDR3 end, the germline J gene is used to fill in that end. The rearrangement links TRBV14 to TRBJ2-3, with D tentatively TRBD2 (6 bases). The CDR3 loop spans 16 amino acids. CDR1 and CDR2 (germline): SGHDN, FVKESK. Trimming removed 0 bases from V and 6 bases from J, with 16 bases in between. The CDR3 is CASSQDVSLEGDTQYF. The sequenced CDR3 bases are TGTGCCAGCAGCCAAGATGTCAGCCTGGAGGGGGATACG. Looking up the rest from reference TRBV14 and TRBJ2-3 gives the full variable domain: EAGVTQFPSHSVIEKGQTVTLRCDPISGHDNLYWYRRVMGKEIKFLLHFVKESKQDESGMPNNRFLAERTGGTYSTLKVQPAELEDSGVYFCASSQDVSLEGDTQYFGPGTRLTVL.

With regard to this clone: The CDR3 is cut off 3 residues early in the read; its end comes from the germline J gene. The chain combines TRBV19 with TRBJ1-1; tentatively, D is TRBD1 (5 bases). V was pared by 10 bases and J by 7 bases, with 10 bases between. The CDR3 spans 10 residues. Germline values: CDR1 LNHDA, CDR2 SQIVND (reference sequence). CDR3 protein: CATGLDEAFF. CDR3 bases read: TGTGCCACAGGGTTGGATGAA.

Regarding this clone: The CDR3 extends 3 residues past the end of the read, so its final part is completed from the germline J gene. The rearrangement joins TRBV29-1 to TRBJ1-2; maybe TRBD1 (6 bases). The length of the CDR3 is 13 residues. Germline CDR1 reads SQVTM; CDR2 reads ANQGSEA. The CDR3 loop reads CSVEIQGSYDYTF. The sequenced CDR3 bases are TGCAGCGTTGAAATACAGGGTTCTTACGAC.

In regard to this clone: The observed sequence ends 3 residues before the CDR3 terminus, with the missing tail filled in from the germline J gene. This chain connects TRBV10-2 to TRBJ2-7, with TRBD2 matching over 9 bases. CDR1 and CDR2 from the germline V gene are WSHSY and SAAADI. This CDR3 has 15 amino acids. J lost 2 bases, V lost 6 bases, and 8 bases had no gene match. This CDR3 is CASRTTSGPTYEQYF. Incomplete CDR3 DNA: TGCGCCAGCAGAACTACTAGCGGGCCAACCTACGAG.

Judged by frequency, this clone is medium-sized. The read comes to an end 3 residues before the CDR3 does, leaving the germline J gene to fill in the end. V and J are TRBV9 and TRBJ2-2; D may match TRBD1 or TRBD2 (6 bases each). The ends were cut back, 4 bases at V and 7 bases at J, with 14 bases in the middle. Germline CDR1 reads SGDLS; CDR2 reads YYNGEE. The CDR3 length is 14 residues. The CDR3 spells CASSKGGGIGELFF. The DNA read from the CDR3 is TGTGCCAGCAGCAAAGGAGGGGGAATCGGGGAG.

This clone is medium-sized (0.01 to 0.1%) by frequency. The read finishes 3 residues shy of the CDR3 end, and the germline J gene is used to complete it. This chain connects TRBV5-6 to TRBJ2-6, with D unclear. This CDR3 contains 14 residues. V was trimmed by 4 bases and J by 1 base, leaving 6 bases between them. Germline V CDR1 and CDR2: SGHDT, YYEEEE. The covered CDR3 bases are TGTGCCAGCAGCCGCCTATCTGGGGCCAACGTC. This sequence encodes CASSRLSGANV. The whole CDR3 protein is CASSRLSGANVLTF.

Partial CDR3 DNA: TGTGCCAGCAAAGCGGGACAGATGAACACTGAA. Translated, it gives CASKAGQMNTE. The whole CDR3 region reads CASKAGQMNTEAFF. This chain joins TRBV7-2 and TRBJ1-1; TRBD1 matches 7 bases. From the germline J gene comes the end of the CDR3, since the read stops 3 residues before it. J lost 0 bases, V lost 7 bases, and 5 bases had no gene match. The CDR3 is made up of 14 amino acids. Germline CDR1 is SGHTA and CDR2 is FQGNSA.

As for this clone: The CDR3 is cut off 3 residues early in the read; its end comes from the germline J gene. The J gene is TRBJ2-3, the V gene TRBV7-9; no definite D call. Germline V gene data show CDR1 as SEHNR and CDR2 as FQNEAQ (reference sequence). The CDR3 extends over 11 amino acids. The CDR3 loop is CASSIQEAQYF. The CDR3 bases that were read are TGTGCCAGCAGCATACAAGAGGCG.

As for this clone: The CDR3 is cut off 3 residues early in the read; its end comes from the germline J gene. The rearrangement uses TRBV11-2 and TRBJ1-2, with a weak D call TRBD1 (6 bases). The CDR3 is 15 amino acids. The germline V gene has CDR1 SGHAT and CDR2 FQNNGV. CDR3 loop: CASSLDLGGREGYTF. CDR3 DNA (partial): TGTGCCAGCAGCTTAGATCTTGGGGGCCGGGAGGGC.

In the case of this clone: Sequencing ends 3 residues short of the CDR3 end; the germline J gene provides the rest. The chain recombines TRBV6-2 or TRBV6-3 with TRBJ2-2; tentatively, D is TRBD1 (6 bases). Germline loops: CDR1 MNHEY, CDR2 SVGEGT. The germline V and J ends were trimmed by 7 bases and 3 bases, with 9 bases remaining between them. This CDR3 is 13 amino acids long. The CDR3 loop reads CASTRTDTGELFF. The CDR3 bases that were read are TGTGCCAGCACCAGGACAGACACCGGGGAG.

In the case of this clone: The sequence runs out 3 residues before the end of the CDR3; the remainder is reconstructed from the germline J gene. The chain links TRBV5-1 to TRBJ1-4; D possibly corresponds to TRBD1 (6 bases). From germline, CDR1 is SGHRS and CDR2 YFSETQ. The CDR3 runs to 15 residues. The CDR3 sequence is CASSSQAQGNSPLFF. CDR3 bases read: TGCGCCAGCAGCTCCCAGGCACAGGGTAATTCACCA.

Comment on this clone: The observed sequence ends 3 residues before the CDR3 terminus, with the missing tail filled in from the germline J gene. The chain employs TRBV19 and TRBJ1-2, with TRBD1 as a possible D gene (5 bases). The V gene's germline CDR1 is LNHDA and CDR2 SQIVND (reference sequence). This CDR3 contains 18 residues. CDR3 DNA (partial): TGTGCCGGAGACAGAACCTTACAGGTTCAACTACTCCTAAGCGAC. The encoded protein is CAGDRTLQVQLLLSD. The entire CDR3 reads CAGDRTLQVQLLLSDYTF. The variable domain in full, with the rest retrieved from reference TRBV19 and TRBJ1-2, is DGGITQSPKYLFRKEGQNVTLSCEQNLNHDAMYWYRQDPGQGLRLIYYSQIVNDFQKGDIAEGYSVSREKKESFPLTVTSAQKNPTAFYLCAGDRTLQVQLLLSDYTFGSGTRLTVV.

Comment on this clone: Sequencing ends 3 residues short of the CDR3 end; the germline J gene provides the rest. This rearrangement joins TRBV18 to TRBJ1-2; D is ambiguous. This CDR3 contains 13 residues. Per the germline V gene, CDR1 is KGHSH and CDR2 is LQKENI. The CDR3 sequence is CASSHSRRDTYTF. CDR3 DNA, as far as it was read: TGTGCCAGCTCACATTCTCGGCGGGATACC.

Concerning this clone: The read terminates 3 residues ahead of where the CDR3 ends, so the germline J gene completes it. This rearrangement joins TRBV5-6 to TRBJ2-7; 11 bases are shared with TRBD1. With 3 bases clipped from V and 3 bases from J, the junction kept 5 bases outside the gene matches. Germline lookup yields CDR1 SGHDT and CDR2 YYEEEE. This CDR3 has 15 residues. CDR3: CASSSPGQGGYEQYF. The sequenced CDR3 bases are TGTGCCAGCAGCTCTCCGGGACAGGGGGGCTACGAG.

As for this clone: The read ends 3 residues early relative to the CDR3; the germline J gene fills the gap. The rearrangement joins TRBV6-2 or TRBV6-3 to TRBJ1-1, with TRBD1 matching over 10 bases. CDR1 MNHEY and CDR2 SVGEGT come from the germline V gene. V shed 5 bases, J shed 4 bases, and the junction held 1 base outside the gene matches. The CDR3 runs 13 residues. The CDR3 protein is CASSRDRGTEAFF. CDR3 bases read: TGTGCCAGCAGTCGGGACAGGGGCACTGAA.

Concerning this clone: The CDR3 is cut off 3 residues early in the read; its end comes from the germline J gene. The genes are TRBV5-5 and TRBJ1-2, with unresolved D. Trimming removed 2 bases from V and 6 bases from J, with 17 bases in between. The CDR3 consists of 15 residues. The germline V gene encodes CDR1 SGHKS and CDR2 YYEKEE (reference sequence). This CDR3 is CASSFRSTEYNGYTF. The CDR3 DNA, read in part, is TGTGCCAGCAGCTTTAGGTCTACAGAGTATAATGGC. Drawing the rest from reference TRBV5-5 and TRBJ1-2, the complete variable domain is DAGVTQSPTHLIKTRGQQVTLRCSPISGHKSVSWYQQVLGQGPQFIFQYYEKEERGRGNFPDRFSARQFPNYSSELNVNALLLGDSALYLCASSFRSTEYNGYTFGSGTRLTVV.